This T cell receptor beta chain is from a study of T cell repertoires in cytomegalovirus infection. For this clonotype: Its antigen is still unknown.

This CDR3 contains 15 residues. In germline, CDR1 is SEHNR, CDR2 FQNEAQ (reference sequence). V lost 5 bases to trimming and J lost 2 bases; unmatched junction nucleotides: 5. TCRdb re-called the reads through MiXCR, storing one row per CDR3 protein. The repertoire includes 100,000 to 150,000 distinct CDR3 sequences, about 32% of them detected once, and around 54% sits in the top ten. Specimen: CD8+ T cells from cultured PBMCs, collected from culture after CMV antigen stimulation. The chain links TRBV7-9 to TRBJ2-2; 7 positions match TRBD1. This receptor was taken from a human donor in good health (CMV status not recorded). Some clones in this sample may be carry-over from other donors' samples. Here the CDR3 DNA reads TGTGCCAGCAGCCCGACAGGGACCAACACCGGGGAGCTGTTTTTT. Its protein product is CASSPTGTNTGELFF.